This T cell receptor (beta chain) appears in the sequencing data of a study of blood T cell repertoires in COVID-19. Trimming at V came to 5 bases and at J to 6 bases, leaving 3 bases not matched to a gene. Germline V gene data show CDR1 as MNHEY and CDR2 as SMNVEV (reference sequence). The CDR3 is made up of 12 amino acids. Generated by immunoSEQ multiplex PCR, the TCRdb table keeps only in-frame clones and is missing some. The sample holds over 85,000 clones; 76% are singletons and the top ten take about 3.8%. This receptor was taken from a woman older than 75 with acute or convalescent COVID-19. Input material: peripheral blood. This sequence joins TRBV27 and TRBJ1-2; 7 bases are a match to TRBD1. The DNA for the CDR3 is TGTGCCAGCAGTCCAGGGGGACATGGCTACACCTTC. Its translation: CASSPGGHGYTF.